Detailed here is one T cell receptor (beta chain). The specificity of this receptor is unknown. No much larger clone exists at a distance of one base, and base qualities are not known. The data belong to a study of blood T cell repertoires in COVID-19 (dated by TCRdb to 2018 to 2020). Background for the entire study: Samples from collaborators originated in the United States, Italy and Spain and spanned both the acute and convalescent phases of COVID-19. The samples were drawn from the first 160 participants of the ongoing ImmuneRACE study and from roughly 1,300 subjects provided by 6 global collaborators. A de-identified subject ID, COVID-19 status, age in years and sex were almost always included in the sample metadata. The repertoires were released in a freely available public database intended as a resource for research on the immune response to SARS-CoV-2. The dataset comprised deeply sampled blood TCRbeta repertoires from subjects exposed to, actively infected with, or recovered from COVID-19. Where HLA class I and class II types were available, the types were taken from metadata supplied by the sample provider, not from assay-based typing. The material from the prospective study consisted of cDNA or gDNA derived from T cells, B-cell-depleted T cells, or PBMCs. What the study reported, not specific to this receptor: The amount of clinical and demographic metadata varied by source and participant and was provided uncurated.

Participants in the prospective study were enrolled through a virtual design, were aged roughly 18 to 100 years, and lived in approximately 25 United States geographic areas. Cohort assignment in the prospective study relied on participant-reported clinical history from a screening survey and a study questionnaire. A participant counted as exposed if, within 2 weeks of entering the study, that participant had been in contact with someone who had a PCR-confirmed or clinician-diagnosed COVID-19 case. Each participant in the prospective study had whole blood, serum and a nasopharyngeal or oropharyngeal swab collected by mobile phlebotomists. Over a roughly 2-month period, participants in the prospective study had the option of providing additional blood draws and questionnaires. Blood samples from the prospective study were shipped frozen or at room temperature prior to DNA extraction. TCRbeta CDR3 regions were amplified from genomic DNA using the immunoSEQ Assay, a bias-controlled multiplex PCR. In the paper's pipeline: Nucleated cell counts per sample were estimated from amplification of reference gene primers within the assay. To quantify the absolute abundance of each unique TCRbeta CDR3 rearrangement, sequence reads were collapsed and filtered. Productive Simpson clonality was computed per sample as the square root of Simpson's diversity index over productive rearrangements. As stored in TCRdb, this immuneACCESS dataset retains in-frame rearrangements with V and J assigned. A fraction of the clones does not appear; measured against another copy, unresolved V genes explain less than half of the discrepancy, and the remainder lacks a known reason. The V and J calls and clone size come from that table; D and trimming were worked out from the DNA. This sample gives 250,000 to 300,000 clones in total; roughly 80% of them show up just once. The leading ten clones occupy about 5% of the sample.

Germline trimming amounts to 8 bases on V and 2 bases on J, with 7 as the count of junction bases outside the gene matches. CDR1 and CDR2, per the germline V gene (reference sequence), are LGHDT and YNNKEL. CDR3 length: 14 amino acids, cysteine to phenylalanine. Kept here is only the CDR3 DNA, which spans 42 bases and is read in frame from base 1. The sequence was collected from a man aged 35 to 55 who had been exposed to COVID-19. The rearranged segments are TRBV3-1 (or the pseudogene TRBV3-2) and TRBJ2-5, and 8 bases in between align with TRBD1. Sequenced input: PBMCs or T cells enriched from blood (not recorded which). The nucleotide sequence reads as follows: TGTGCCAGCGATTCCAGACAGGGGCAAGAGACCCAGTACTTC. Its product reads: CASDSRQGQETQYF.